These 15 T cell receptor beta chains share one sample of origin, sequenced in a study of blood T cell repertoires in COVID-19. Generated by immunoSEQ multiplex PCR, the TCRdb table keeps only in-frame clones and is missing some. In the table there are about 110,000 clones, 70% to 90% of which are singletons. The sample was peripheral blood. The receptors come from a human donor in a cohort sampled during active COVID-19.

V is TRBV6-5 and J is TRBJ2-3; 10 nucleotides line up with TRBD1. The V and J ends lost 5 bases and 14 bases, in that order; junction bases with no gene match: 10. There are 13 residues in the CDR3. Germline CDR1 and CDR2: MNHEY and SVGAGI. Here the CDR3 reads CASSRGQGRPLYF. CDR3 in DNA: TGTGCCAGCAGTCGGGGACAGGGGCGTCCGCTGTATTTT.

The chain is built from TRBV30 and TRBJ2-1; 7 positions agree with TRBD2. Trimming took 4 bases from V and 2 from J; bases not matched to a gene: 11. The CDR3 sequence is 16 residues long. The V gene's germline CDR1 is GTSNPN and CDR2 SVGIG (reference sequence). Here the CDR3 DNA reads TGTGCCTGGAAAGTGGGGGGAGGGTCCCCCTACAATGAGCAGTTCTTC. It yields the protein CAWKVGGGSPYNEQFF. The full variable domain, with the rest looked up from reference TRBV30 and TRBJ2-1, is SQTIHQWPATLVQPVGSPLSLECTVEGTSNPNLYWYRQAAGRGLQLLFYSVGIGQISSEVPQNLSASRPQDRQFILSSKKLLLSDSGFYLCAWKVGGGSPYNEQFFGPGTRLTVL.

CDR3 region: CASTPGHPNYGYTF. DNA of the CDR3: TGTGCCAGCACCCCGGGACACCCTAACTATGGCTACACCTTC. The V call is TRBV18, the J call TRBJ1-2; TRBD1 is a possible D gene (6 bases). V was cut by 8 bases and J by 0 bases, with 13 bases left in between. Germline V CDR1 and CDR2: KGHSH, LQKENI. The CDR3 is 14 amino acids.

The chain combines TRBV2 with TRBJ2-2; a weak D match, TRBD2 (5 bases). Germline V gene data show CDR1 as SNHLY and CDR2 as FYNNEI. This CDR3 is built from 16 residues. The V end lost 6 bases, the J end lost 4 bases, and 18 bases lay between the germline ends. CDR3 protein: CASSSRSSATTGELFF. In DNA form, the CDR3 reads TGTGCCAGCAGCTCCCGTAGTAGCGCGACCACCGGGGAGCTGTTTTTT.

The rearrangement links TRBV27 to TRBJ2-2, with 8 bases fitting TRBD1. The CDR3 totals 15 residues. Germline V CDR1 and CDR2: MNHEY, SMNVEV (reference sequence). V shed 5 bases and J 2 bases; nucleotides not matched to a gene: 4. The CDR3 DNA reads as TGTGCCAGCAGTACAGACAGGGGAAACACCGGGGAGCTGTTTTTT. Amino acid sequence: CASSTDRGNTGELFF.

The chain uses TRBV10-3 and TRBJ1-1; 7 bases line up with TRBD1. Germline assignment: CDR1 ENHRY and CDR2 SYGVKD. This CDR3 is built from 13 residues. The J segment lost 5 bases and the V segment lost 3 bases, leaving 3 bases of the junction unmatched. Here the CDR3 DNA reads TGTGCCATCAGTGAAGCACAGGGGACTGAAGCTTTCTTT. Translation gives CAISEAQGTEAFF.

The chain has TRBV7-2 and TRBJ1-6; D unresolved. Per germline, CDR1 SGHTA and CDR2 FQGNSA. V was clipped by 1 base and J by 10 bases, with 8 bases between them. The CDR3 covers 13 residues. The CDR3 region is CASSLENSSPLHF. The CDR3 DNA is TGTGCCAGCAGCTTAGAAAATTCGTCACCCCTCCACTTT.

This rearrangement joins TRBV12-5 to TRBJ1-2, with TRBD1 as a possible D gene (6 bases). Germline assignment: CDR1 LGHNT and CDR2 FRNRAP. The V and J ends lost 0 bases and 5 bases respectively, with 16 bases between them. The CDR3 sequence is 16 residues long. CDR3 sequence (DNA): TGTGCTAGTGGTTTGGTTATCACAGGGCTGAAGTATGGCTACACCTTC. This sequence encodes CASGLVITGLKYGYTF.

The J gene is TRBJ2-1, the V gene TRBV7-3; TRBD1 aligns across 7 bases. The junction had 5 bases not matched to a gene; V was cut back by 5 bases and J by 7 bases. This CDR3 comprises 13 residues. Germline loops: CDR1 SGHTA, CDR2 FQGTGA. The CDR3 DNA follows: TGTGCCAGCAGCGTACAGGGGACGAATGAGCAGTTCTTC. This codes for CASSVQGTNEQFF.

The chain links TRBV10-1 to TRBJ2-1; D gene ambiguous. V was trimmed by 6 bases and J by 0 bases, leaving 12 bases between them. Germline V lookup: CDR1 WNHNN, CDR2 SYGVQD (reference sequence). The CDR3 contains 15 residues. The CDR3 here is CASSDPQSSYNEQFF. The CDR3 DNA reads as TGCGCCAGCAGCGATCCCCAGTCCTCCTACAATGAGCAGTTCTTC.

The J gene is TRBJ1-1, the V gene TRBV12-3 or TRBV12-4; D uncertain. V lost 7 bases to trimming and J lost 0 bases, with 9 bases between them. This CDR3 spans 13 amino acids. CDR3 sequence (DNA): TGTGCCAGCACCTTATCTATGAACACTGAAGCTTTCTTT. Its protein is CASTLSMNTEAFF.

This clone was recorded only once. The chain couples TRBV5-4 to TRBJ1-6; 7 positions match TRBD1. Germline-derived CDR1 and CDR2 are SGHNT and YYREEE (reference sequence). This CDR3 region has 17 residues. The trim removed 0 bases at V and 7 bases at J, leaving 10 bases unmatched. The CDR3 loop is CASSLGNRGQRNSPLHF. CDR3 bases: TGTGCCAGCAGCTTGGGGAATCGGGGACAGAGAAATTCACCCCTCCACTTT.

The chain employs TRBV5-6 and TRBJ1-1; 10 nucleotides line up with TRBD1. Trimming took 1 base from V and 4 from J; bases not matched to a gene: 7. CDR3 length: 16 amino acids. The V gene's germline CDR1 is SGHDT and CDR2 YYEEEE. DNA for the CDR3: TGTGCCAGCAGCTTGTACGGGACAGGGGTAGTCACTGAAGCTTTCTTT. Translating gives CASSLYGTGVVTEAFF.

Here the CDR3 reads CASSEATGGGEKLFF. The CDR3 DNA follows: TGTGCCAGCAGTGAAGCCACAGGGGGGGGTGAAAAACTGTTTTTT. The rearrangement links TRBV6-1 to TRBJ1-4; 8 nucleotides agree with TRBD1. Per germline, CDR1 MNHNS and CDR2 SASEGT. Unmatched junction bases numbered 4, after V lost 0 bases and J lost 7 bases. The CDR3 totals 15 residues.

This sequence joins TRBV20-1 and TRBJ2-2, with 14 bases matching TRBD2. Germline CDR1 is DFQATT and CDR2 is SNEGSKA (reference sequence). The CDR3 spans 15 residues. The V and J ends lost 6 bases and 14 bases, in that order; junction bases with no gene match: 14. This CDR3 reads CSASRTRTSGGLLFF. CDR3 DNA: TGCAGTGCCAGTCGAACAAGGACTAGCGGGGGGCTCCTGTTTTTT.